These 18 T cell receptor beta chains were all obtained from the same sample, sequenced in a study of radiotherapy plus CTLA-4 blockade in lung cancer. Here immunoSEQ multiplex PCR was the method, and the copy in TCRdb shows in-frame clones only, minus some. Altogether over 95,000 clones are present, roughly 79% being singletons, with the ten largest covering around 2.8%. Sequencing was performed on peripheral blood, taken from a patient treated with radiotherapy plus ipilimumab. Receptors were obtained from a human donor with non-small cell lung cancer who had a partial response to radiotherapy plus ipilimumab. Some clones in this sample may be carry-over from other donors' samples.

A few counts support this clone. The chain joins TRBV7-6 to TRBJ1-6, with D uncertain. V was shortened by 6 bases and J by 7 bases, with 10 bases between the two germline ends. The CDR3 consists of 13 residues. Germline V gene sequence: CDR1 SGHVS, CDR2 FNYEAQ. As DNA, the CDR3 is TGTGCCAGCAGTGAGGCCGCAAATTCACCCCTCCACTTT. Protein: CASSEAANSPLHF.

The rearrangement links TRBV6-4 to TRBJ2-1, with D possibly TRBD1 on 6 matching bases. There are 14 residues in the CDR3. V lost 4 bases to trimming and J lost 8 bases, with 15 bases between them. Germline CDR1 reads MRHNA; CDR2 reads SNTAGT. Here the CDR3 reads CASSVGHNSHEQFF. CDR3 nucleotide sequence: TGTGCCAGCAGTGTGGGACATAATTCCCATGAGCAGTTCTTC.

The sample holds a few counts of this clone. The chain couples TRBV28 to TRBJ1-5; D call uncertain. The V and J ends lost 1 base and 0 bases respectively, with 10 bases between them. The CDR3 runs to 16 residues. Germline V gene lookup returns CDR1 MDHEN and CDR2 SYDVKM. The CDR3 loop is CASSLLARLSNQPQHF. CDR3 in DNA: TGTGCCAGCAGTTTATTGGCCAGGCTTAGCAATCAGCCCCAGCATTTT.

The chain recombines TRBV5-4 with TRBJ2-5; D perhaps matches TRBD1 (6 bases). This CDR3 has 17 amino acids. Germline CDR1 reads SGHNT; CDR2 reads YYREEE (reference sequence). V shed 0 bases and J shed 2 bases, with 17 bases lying between them. The DNA of the CDR3 is TGTGCCAGCAGCTTGGGGGGGACACCACTACTGCAAGAGACCCAGTACTTC. It yields the protein CASSLGGTPLLQETQYF.

A few counts support this clone. The V and J genes are TRBV30 and TRBJ2-7; TRBD1 is a possible D gene (6 bases). The CDR3 has 11 amino acids. Germline V lookup: CDR1 GTSNPN, CDR2 SVGIG (reference sequence). Between the trimmed V and J ends, which lost 2 bases and 6 bases, there was a span of 8 bases. The CDR3 protein is CAWSTGREQYF. Here the CDR3 DNA reads TGTGCCTGGAGTACAGGGCGCGAGCAGTACTTC. Supplemented by reference TRBV30 and TRBJ2-7, the full variable domain reads SQTIHQWPATLVQPVGSPLSLECTVEGTSNPNLYWYRQAAGRGLQLLFYSVGIGQISSEVPQNLSASRPQDRQFILSSKKLLLSDSGFYLCAWSTGREQYFGPGTRLTVT.

The rearrangement joins TRBV2 to TRBJ1-4, with TRBD1 matching 8 bases. Per germline, CDR1 SNHLY and CDR2 FYNNEI. V shed 4 bases, J shed 6 bases, and the junction held 4 bases outside the gene matches. CDR3 length: 14 residues. The CDR3 region is CASSVGQGHEKLFF. CDR3 DNA: TGTGCCAGCAGTGTAGGACAGGGCCATGAAAAACTGTTTTTT.

This clone has only a few counts. CDR3 sequence: CASSQSQGNMNTEAFF. The CDR3 region has the DNA TGCGCCAGCAGCCAAAGCCAGGGTAATATGAACACTGAAGCTTTCTTT. This sequence joins TRBV4-3 and TRBJ1-1; maybe TRBD1 (5 bases). CDR3 length: 16 residues. Germline V lookup: CDR1 LGHNA, CDR2 YSLEER. The V end was cut by 2 bases, the J end by 0 bases, with 13 bases between.

The CDR3 spells CASSTRGAEQPQHF. The CDR3 DNA is TGTGCCAGCAGCACGCGGGGCGCAGAACAGCCCCAGCATTTT. The chain employs TRBV6-5 and TRBJ1-5; the D gene is possibly TRBD1 (5 bases). This CDR3 is 14 amino acids long. CDR1 is MNHEY and CDR2 is SVGAGI in the germline V gene. V shed 6 bases and J shed 7 bases, with 16 bases lying between them.

This chain links TRBV23-1 with TRBJ1-2; no reliable D call. TRBV23-1 is an open reading frame whose function is uncertain. This CDR3 comprises 14 residues. The V gene lost 1 base and the J gene lost 4 bases, with 10 bases spanning the gap. CDR3 DNA: TGCGCCAGCAGTCAATTTTCCAGTCTCTATGGCTACACCTTC. Translation: CASSQFSSLYGYTF.

The chain links TRBV10-2 to TRBJ2-2, with a possible D match to TRBD2 (7 bases). The germline V gene has CDR1 WSHSY and CDR2 SAAADI. The V gene lost 4 bases and the J gene lost 6 bases, with 12 bases spanning the gap. This CDR3 comprises 14 residues. This chain's CDR3 is CASSARGGPGELFF. CDR3 in DNA: TGCGCCAGCAGTGCACGCGGGGGCCCCGGGGAGCTGTTTTTT.

In this sample, this clone turned up a few times. The chain joins TRBV6-5 to TRBJ1-3; no firm D call. Looked up from germline, CDR1 is MNHEY and CDR2 is SVGAGI. This CDR3 comprises 12 residues. V was shortened by 6 bases and J by 1 base, with 4 bases between the two germline ends. CDR3 region: CASRSSGNTIYF. The CDR3 DNA reads TGTGCCAGCAGGTCGTCTGGAAACACCATATATTTT.

The rearrangement joins TRBV6-5 to TRBJ1-1; D unclear. CDR3 length: 12 residues. Trimming shortened V by 6 bases and J by 3 bases, and 8 bases separated the two germline ends. CDR1 is MNHEY, CDR2 SVGAGI, per germline. CDR3 coding DNA: TGTGCCAGCAGAGAGAGGTACACTGAAGCTTTCTTT. The encoded protein is CASRERYTEAFF.

The chain carries TRBV5-1 and TRBJ2-5; possibly TRBD1 for D (6 bases). The end of the DNA aligns better with TRBJ2-7, so the J call may be wrong. The CDR3 length is 14 residues. The germline gives CDR1 SGHRS, CDR2 YFSETQ. CDR3 nucleotides: TGCGCCAGCAGCTCCGGGACATCCTCCTACGAGCAGTACTTC. As protein: CASSSGTSSYEQYF.

The genes are TRBV5-1 and TRBJ2-1; 13 bases align to TRBD2. The CDR3 consists of 15 residues. Per germline, CDR1 SGHRS and CDR2 YFSETQ. The J segment lost 12 bases and the V segment lost 2 bases, leaving 8 bases of the junction unmatched. The chain's CDR3 is CASSLGLAGDVSQFF. The CDR3, as DNA: TGCGCCAGCAGCTTAGGACTAGCGGGAGACGTTTCGCAGTTCTTC.

The chain recombines TRBV6-1 with TRBJ1-6; D unclear. Trimming removed 3 bases from V and 4 bases from J, with 4 bases in between. Germline-derived CDR1 and CDR2 are MNHNS and SASEGT. CDR3 length: 13 amino acids. The CDR3 is CASSDQYNSPLHF. CDR3 bases: TGTGCCAGCAGTGACCAATATAATTCACCCCTCCACTTT.

The chain recombines TRBV27 with TRBJ2-1; TRBD2 matches 9 bases. The germline V gene has CDR1 MNHEY and CDR2 SMNVEV (reference sequence). The CDR3 runs to 17 residues. V gave up 6 bases and J gave up 0 bases; unmatched junction bases: 9. The chain's CDR3 is CASSPWGLAGSYNEQFF. The CDR3 region has the DNA TGTGCCAGCAGCCCTTGGGGACTAGCAGGCTCCTACAATGAGCAGTTCTTC.

This clone was seen a single time. The rearrangement links TRBV5-8 to TRBJ2-3; TRBD1 agrees at 7 bases. This CDR3 has 14 residues. Germline CDR1 SGHTS, CDR2 YDEGEE. Losses at the gene ends were 6 bases for V and 5 bases for J; bases not matched to a gene: 9. The CDR3 protein is CASILGQARDTQYF. The CDR3 DNA follows: TGTGCCAGCATCCTCGGACAGGCACGAGATACGCAGTATTTT.

The genes are TRBV7-2 and TRBJ2-1; D is uncertain. The CDR3 runs to 14 residues. Germline CDR1 reads SGHTA; CDR2 reads FQGNSA. Trimming took off 1 base at V and 6 bases at J, with 10 bases between the two ends. The CDR3 DNA reads TGTGCCAGCAGCTTAGTGCGTCCACCCAATGAGCAGTTCTTC. Protein sequence: CASSLVRPPNEQFF.